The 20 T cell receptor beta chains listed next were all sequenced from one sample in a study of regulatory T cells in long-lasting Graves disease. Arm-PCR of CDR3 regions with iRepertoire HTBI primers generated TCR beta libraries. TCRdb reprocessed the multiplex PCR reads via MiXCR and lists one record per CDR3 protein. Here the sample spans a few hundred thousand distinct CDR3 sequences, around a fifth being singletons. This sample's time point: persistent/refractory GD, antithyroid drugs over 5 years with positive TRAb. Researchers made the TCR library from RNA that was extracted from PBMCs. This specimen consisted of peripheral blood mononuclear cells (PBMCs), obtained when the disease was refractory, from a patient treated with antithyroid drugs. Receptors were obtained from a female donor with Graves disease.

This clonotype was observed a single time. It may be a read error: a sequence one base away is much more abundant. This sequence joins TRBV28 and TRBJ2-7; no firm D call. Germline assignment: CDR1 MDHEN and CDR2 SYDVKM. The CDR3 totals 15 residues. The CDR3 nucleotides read TGTGCCTGCAGTTTGTGGGAAAATCTTACGGGCGAGCAGTACTTC. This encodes CACSLWENLTGEQYF.

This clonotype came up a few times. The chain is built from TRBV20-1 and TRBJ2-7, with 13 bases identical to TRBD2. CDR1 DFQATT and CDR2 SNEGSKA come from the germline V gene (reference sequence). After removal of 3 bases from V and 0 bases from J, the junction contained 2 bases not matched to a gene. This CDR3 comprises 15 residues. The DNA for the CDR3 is TGCAGTGCTAGGGGACTAGCGGGATCCTCCTACGAGCAGTACTTC. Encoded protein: CSARGLAGSSYEQYF.

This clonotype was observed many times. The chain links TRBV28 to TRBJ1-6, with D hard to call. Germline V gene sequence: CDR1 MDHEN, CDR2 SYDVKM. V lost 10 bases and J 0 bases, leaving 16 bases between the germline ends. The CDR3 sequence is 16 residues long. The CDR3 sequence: CATRGVVDSYNSPLHF. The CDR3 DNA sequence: TGTGCCACCCGCGGAGTGGTTGACTCCTATAATTCACCCCTCCACTTT.

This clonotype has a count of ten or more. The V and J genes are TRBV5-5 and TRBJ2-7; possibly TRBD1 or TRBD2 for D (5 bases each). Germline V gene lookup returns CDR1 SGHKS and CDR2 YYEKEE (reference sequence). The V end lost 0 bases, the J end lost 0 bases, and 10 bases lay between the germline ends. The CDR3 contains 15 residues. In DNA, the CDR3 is TGTGCCAGCAGCTTGGCTTGGGGGTACTCCTACGAGCAGTACTTC. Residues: CASSLAWGYSYEQYF.

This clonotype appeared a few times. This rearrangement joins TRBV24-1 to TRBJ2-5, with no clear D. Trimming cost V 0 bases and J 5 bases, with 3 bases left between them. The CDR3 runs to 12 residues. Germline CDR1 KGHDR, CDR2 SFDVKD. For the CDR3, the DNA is TGTGCCACCAGTGATTTGTTGGAGACCCAGTACTTC. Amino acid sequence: CATSDLLETQYF.

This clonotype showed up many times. CDR3 in amino acids: CASRRDMKYGYTF. DNA for the CDR3: TGTGCCAGCAGACGCGACATGAAATATGGCTACACCTTC. The J gene is TRBJ1-2, the V gene TRBV2; D remains ambiguous. The CDR3 contains 13 residues. V was cut by 6 bases and J by 5 bases, with 13 bases left in between. Germline assignment: CDR1 SNHLY and CDR2 FYNNEI. Based on the CDR3 plus reference TRBV2 and TRBJ1-2, the full variable domain is EPEVTQTPSHQVTQMGQEVILRCVPISNHLYFYWYRQILGQKVEFLVSFYNNEISEKSEIFDDQFSVERPDGSNFTLKIRSTKLEDSAMYFCASRRDMKYGYTFGSGTRLTVV.

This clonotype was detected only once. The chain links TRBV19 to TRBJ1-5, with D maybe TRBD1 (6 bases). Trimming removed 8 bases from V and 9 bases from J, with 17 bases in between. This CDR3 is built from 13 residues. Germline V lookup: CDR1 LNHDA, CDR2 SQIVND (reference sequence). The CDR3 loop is CASHYGTSLPQHF. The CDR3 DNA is TGTGCCAGTCATTACGGGACATCACTGCCCCAGCATTTT.

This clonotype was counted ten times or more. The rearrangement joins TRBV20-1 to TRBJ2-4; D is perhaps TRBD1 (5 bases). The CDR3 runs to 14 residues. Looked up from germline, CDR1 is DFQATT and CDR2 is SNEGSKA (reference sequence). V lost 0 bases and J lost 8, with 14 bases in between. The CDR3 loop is CSARDGQGSDIQYF. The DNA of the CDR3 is TGCAGTGCTAGAGATGGACAAGGGTCGGACATTCAGTACTTC.

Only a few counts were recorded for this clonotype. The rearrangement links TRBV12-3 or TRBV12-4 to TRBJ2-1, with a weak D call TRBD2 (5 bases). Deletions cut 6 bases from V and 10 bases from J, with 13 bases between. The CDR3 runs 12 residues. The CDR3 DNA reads TGTGCCAGCAGGATACTAGGGATAGAGCAGTTCTTC. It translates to CASRILGIEQFF.

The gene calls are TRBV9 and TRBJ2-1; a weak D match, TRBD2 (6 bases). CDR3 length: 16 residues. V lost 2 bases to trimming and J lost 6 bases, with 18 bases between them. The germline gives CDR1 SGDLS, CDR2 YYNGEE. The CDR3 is CASSVEGGTRFNEQFF. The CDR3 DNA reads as TGTGCCAGCAGCGTGGAGGGCGGGACTCGTTTCAATGAGCAGTTCTTC.

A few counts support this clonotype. The CDR3 loop reads CASSLEPDRAGNTIYF. The CDR3 bases are TGCGCCAGCAGCTTGGAACCGGACAGGGCTGGAAACACCATATATTTT. The V call is TRBV5-1, the J call TRBJ1-3; 8 positions match TRBD1. Germline CDR1 reads SGHRS; CDR2 reads YFSETQ. J lost 2 bases, V lost 0 bases, and 4 bases had no gene match. This CDR3 has 16 residues.

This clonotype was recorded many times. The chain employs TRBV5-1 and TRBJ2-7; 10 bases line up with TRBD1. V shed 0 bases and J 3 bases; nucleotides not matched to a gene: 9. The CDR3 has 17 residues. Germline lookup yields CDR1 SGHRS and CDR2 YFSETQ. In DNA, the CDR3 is TGCGCCAGCAGCTTGGAAGTGACAGGGGGCCATCGCTACGAGCAGTACTTC. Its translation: CASSLEVTGGHRYEQYF.

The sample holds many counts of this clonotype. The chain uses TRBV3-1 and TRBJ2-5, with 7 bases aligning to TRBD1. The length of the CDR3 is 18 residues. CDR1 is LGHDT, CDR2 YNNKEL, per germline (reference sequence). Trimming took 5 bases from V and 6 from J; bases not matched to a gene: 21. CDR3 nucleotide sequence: TGTGCCAGCAGCACGACCTCCCGGACAGGCCCTACCGGAAAGACCCAGTACTTC. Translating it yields CASSTTSRTGPTGKTQYF.

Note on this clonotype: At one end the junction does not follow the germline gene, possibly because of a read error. The CDR3 DNA follows: TGTGCTAGCAGCTTTGGAGGTTTTGAGACCGGGGAGCTGTTTTTT. It is translated as CASSFGGFETGELFF. This chain uses TRBV7-7 with TRBJ2-2; the D gene is possibly TRBD2 (5 bases). The CDR3 is 15 amino acids. Germline V lookup: CDR1 SSHAT, CDR2 FNYEAQ (reference sequence).

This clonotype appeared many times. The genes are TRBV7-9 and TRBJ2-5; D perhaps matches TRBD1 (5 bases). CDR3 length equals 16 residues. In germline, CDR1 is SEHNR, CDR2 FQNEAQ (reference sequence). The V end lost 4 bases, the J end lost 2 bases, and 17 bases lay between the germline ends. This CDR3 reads CASSSWTLRPQETQYF. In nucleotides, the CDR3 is TGTGCCAGCAGCTCCTGGACACTCCGCCCTCAAGAGACCCAGTACTTC.

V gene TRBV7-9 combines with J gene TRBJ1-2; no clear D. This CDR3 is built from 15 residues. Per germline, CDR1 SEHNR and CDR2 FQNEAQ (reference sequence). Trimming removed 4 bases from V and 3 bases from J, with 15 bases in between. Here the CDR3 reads CASSSTPVGDYGYTF. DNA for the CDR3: TGTGCCAGCAGCTCGACCCCCGTAGGTGACTATGGCTACACCTTC.

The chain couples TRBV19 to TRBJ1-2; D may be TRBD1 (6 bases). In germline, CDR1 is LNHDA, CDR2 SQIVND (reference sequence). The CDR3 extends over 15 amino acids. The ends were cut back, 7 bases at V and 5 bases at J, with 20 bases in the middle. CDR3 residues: CASTFGPGHTYGYTF. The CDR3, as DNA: TGTGCCAGTACCTTTGGGCCGGGACACACTTATGGCTACACCTTC. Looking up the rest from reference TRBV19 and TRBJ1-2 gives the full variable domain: DGGITQSPKYLFRKEGQNVTLSCEQNLNHDAMYWYRQDPGQGLRLIYYSQIVNDFQKGDIAEGYSVSREKKESFPLTVTSAQKNPTAFYLCASTFGPGHTYGYTFGSGTRLTVV.

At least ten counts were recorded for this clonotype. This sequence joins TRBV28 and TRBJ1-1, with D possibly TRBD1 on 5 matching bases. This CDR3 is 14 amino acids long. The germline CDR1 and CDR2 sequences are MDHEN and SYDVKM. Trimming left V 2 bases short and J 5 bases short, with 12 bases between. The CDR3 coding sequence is TGTGCCAGCAGTTTAATTGCAGGGTCGACTGAAGCTTTCTTT. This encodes CASSLIAGSTEAFF.

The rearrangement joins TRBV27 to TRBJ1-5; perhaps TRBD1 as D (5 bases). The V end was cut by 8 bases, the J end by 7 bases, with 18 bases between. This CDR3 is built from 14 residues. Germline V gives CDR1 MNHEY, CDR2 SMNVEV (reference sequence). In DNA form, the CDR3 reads TGTGCCAGCGCCCTGGGGGGGGGTCACCAGCCCCAGCATTTT. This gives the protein CASALGGGHQPQHF.

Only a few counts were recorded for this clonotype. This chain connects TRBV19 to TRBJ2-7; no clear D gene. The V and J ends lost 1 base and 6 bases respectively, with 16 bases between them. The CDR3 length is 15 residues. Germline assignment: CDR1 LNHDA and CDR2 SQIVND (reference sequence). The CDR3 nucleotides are TGTGCCAGTAGTATAGTGACGACCCCCCCTCTCGAGCAGTACTTC. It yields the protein CASSIVTTPPLEQYF.